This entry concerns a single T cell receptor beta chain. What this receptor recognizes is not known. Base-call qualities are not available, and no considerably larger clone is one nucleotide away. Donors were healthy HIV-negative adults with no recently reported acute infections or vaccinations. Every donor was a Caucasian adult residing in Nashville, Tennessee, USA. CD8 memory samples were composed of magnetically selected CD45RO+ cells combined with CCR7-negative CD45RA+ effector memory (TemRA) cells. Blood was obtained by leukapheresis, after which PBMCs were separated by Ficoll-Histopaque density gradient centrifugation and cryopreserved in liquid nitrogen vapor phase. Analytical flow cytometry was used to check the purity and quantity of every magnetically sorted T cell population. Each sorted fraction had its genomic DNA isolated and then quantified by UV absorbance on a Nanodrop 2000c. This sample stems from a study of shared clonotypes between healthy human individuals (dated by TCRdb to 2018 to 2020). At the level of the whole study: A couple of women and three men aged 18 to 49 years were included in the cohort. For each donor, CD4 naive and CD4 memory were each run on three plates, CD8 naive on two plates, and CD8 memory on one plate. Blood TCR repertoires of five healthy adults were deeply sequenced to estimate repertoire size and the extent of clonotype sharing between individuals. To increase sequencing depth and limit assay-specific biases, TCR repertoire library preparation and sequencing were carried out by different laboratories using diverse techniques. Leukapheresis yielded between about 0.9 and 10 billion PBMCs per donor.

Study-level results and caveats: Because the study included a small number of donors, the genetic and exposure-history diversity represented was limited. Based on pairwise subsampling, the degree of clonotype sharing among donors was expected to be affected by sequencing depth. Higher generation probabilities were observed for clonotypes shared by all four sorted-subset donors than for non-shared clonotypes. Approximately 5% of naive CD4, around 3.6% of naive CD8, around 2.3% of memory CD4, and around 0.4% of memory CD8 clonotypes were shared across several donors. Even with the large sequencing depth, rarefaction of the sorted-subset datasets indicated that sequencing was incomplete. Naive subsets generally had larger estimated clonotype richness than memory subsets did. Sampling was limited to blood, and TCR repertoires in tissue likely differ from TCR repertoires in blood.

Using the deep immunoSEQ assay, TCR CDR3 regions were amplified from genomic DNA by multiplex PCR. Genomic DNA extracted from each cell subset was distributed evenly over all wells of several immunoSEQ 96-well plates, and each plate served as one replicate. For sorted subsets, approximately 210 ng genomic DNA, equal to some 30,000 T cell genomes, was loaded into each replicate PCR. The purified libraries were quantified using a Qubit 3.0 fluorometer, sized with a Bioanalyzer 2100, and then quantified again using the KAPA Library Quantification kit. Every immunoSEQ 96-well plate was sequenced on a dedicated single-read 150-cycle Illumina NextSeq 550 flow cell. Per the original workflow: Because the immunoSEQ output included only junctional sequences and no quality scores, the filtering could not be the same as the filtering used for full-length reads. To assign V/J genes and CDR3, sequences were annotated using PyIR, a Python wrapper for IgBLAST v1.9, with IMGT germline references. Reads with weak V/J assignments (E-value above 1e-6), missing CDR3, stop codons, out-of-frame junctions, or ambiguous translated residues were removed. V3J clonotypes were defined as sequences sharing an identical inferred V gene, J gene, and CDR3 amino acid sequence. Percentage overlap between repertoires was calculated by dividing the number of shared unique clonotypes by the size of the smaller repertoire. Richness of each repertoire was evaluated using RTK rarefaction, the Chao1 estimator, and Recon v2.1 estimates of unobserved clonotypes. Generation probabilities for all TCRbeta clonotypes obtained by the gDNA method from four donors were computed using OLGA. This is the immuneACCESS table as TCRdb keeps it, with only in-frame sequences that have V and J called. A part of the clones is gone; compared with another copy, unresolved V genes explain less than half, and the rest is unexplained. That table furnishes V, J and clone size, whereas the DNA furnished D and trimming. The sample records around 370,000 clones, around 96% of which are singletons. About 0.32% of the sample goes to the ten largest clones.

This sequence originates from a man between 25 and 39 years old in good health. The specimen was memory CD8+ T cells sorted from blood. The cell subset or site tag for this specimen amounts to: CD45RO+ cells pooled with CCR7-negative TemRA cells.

The CDR3 sequence is CASSMSGSSAEAFF. In nucleotides, the sequence is TGTGCCAGTAGTATGTCGGGGTCTAGCGCTGAAGCTTTCTTT. The rearrangement combines TRBV19 with TRBJ1-1; too little of a D gene remains to name it. CDR1 and CDR2 are drawn from the germline V gene (reference sequence): LNHDA, SQIVND. The CDR3 spans 14 residues, from the cysteine through the phenylalanine. This entry keeps only the CDR3 DNA: 42 bases, framed from base 1. The V and J ends are trimmed by 3 bases and 6 bases, leaving 14 bases between them. Where the CDR3 stops, the reference TRBV19 and TRBJ1-1 genes take over; the full variable domain is DGGITQSPKYLFRKEGQNVTLSCEQNLNHDAMYWYRQDPGQGLRLIYYSQIVNDFQKGDIAEGYSVSREKKESFPLTVTSAQKNPTAFYLCASSMSGSSAEAFFGQGTRLTVV.